Below are 5 T cell receptor beta chains sequenced from a single sample in a study of siplizumab effects on memory and regulatory T cells. The repertoire was sequenced with immunoSEQ multiplex PCR; TCRdb's copy has only in-frame clones and lacks some. The sample lists around 110,000 clones, roughly 94% occurring once. The source material was non-Treg CD4+ T cells sorted from blood. The receptors come from a human donor in good health.

The chain joins TRBV2 to TRBJ2-7; maybe TRBD1 (5 bases). Between the trimmed V and J ends, which lost 6 bases and 6 bases, there was a span of 18 bases. In germline, CDR1 is SNHLY, CDR2 FYNNEI. CDR3 size: 14 residues. DNA of the CDR3: TGTGCCAGCAGAAAAGGTTTAGGGCAGGGCGAGCAGTACTTC. The encoded protein is CASRKGLGQGEQYF. The whole variable domain, filled in from reference TRBV2 and TRBJ2-7, reads EPEVTQTPSHQVTQMGQEVILRCVPISNHLYFYWYRQILGQKVEFLVSFYNNEISEKSEIFDDQFSVERPDGSNFTLKIRSTKLEDSAMYFCASRKGLGQGEQYFGPGTRLTVT.

V is TRBV11-2 and J is TRBJ2-1; D is undetermined. The V gene's germline CDR1 is SGHAT and CDR2 FQNNGV. V lost 5 bases and J lost 10, with 9 bases in between. CDR3 size: 11 residues. Here the CDR3 DNA reads TGTGCCAGCAGCCCCTTCTTAGAGCAGTTCTTC. Its translation: CASSPFLEQFF.

The rearrangement uses TRBV5-1 and TRBJ1-4, with D perhaps TRBD1 (6 bases). The ends were cut back, 3 bases at V and 7 bases at J, with 13 bases in the middle. Germline V gives CDR1 SGHRS, CDR2 YFSETQ. There are 14 residues in the CDR3. The chain's CDR3 is CASSSGGSGEKLFF. The CDR3, as DNA: TGCGCCAGCAGCTCGGGGGGCAGTGGTGAAAAACTGTTTTTT.

The V gene is TRBV18, the J gene TRBJ2-3; 10 bases fit TRBD2. Looked up from germline, CDR1 is KGHSH and CDR2 is LQKENI. The V and J ends lost 4 bases and 6 bases, in that order; junction bases with no gene match: 7. The CDR3 runs 15 residues. The DNA of the CDR3 is TGTGCCAGCTCACAGCGGGAGGGCCGGACCGATACGCAGTATTTT. Translation: CASSQREGRTDTQYF.

The V and J genes are TRBV2 and TRBJ2-3, with 9 nucleotides matching TRBD1. The CDR3 runs 13 residues. Germline loops: CDR1 SNHLY, CDR2 FYNNEI. Trimming removed 6 bases from V and 6 bases from J; junction bases left unmatched: 4. The CDR3 DNA follows: TGTGCCAGCAGGGACAGGGGAAGGGATACGCAGTATTTT. This gives the protein CASRDRGRDTQYF.